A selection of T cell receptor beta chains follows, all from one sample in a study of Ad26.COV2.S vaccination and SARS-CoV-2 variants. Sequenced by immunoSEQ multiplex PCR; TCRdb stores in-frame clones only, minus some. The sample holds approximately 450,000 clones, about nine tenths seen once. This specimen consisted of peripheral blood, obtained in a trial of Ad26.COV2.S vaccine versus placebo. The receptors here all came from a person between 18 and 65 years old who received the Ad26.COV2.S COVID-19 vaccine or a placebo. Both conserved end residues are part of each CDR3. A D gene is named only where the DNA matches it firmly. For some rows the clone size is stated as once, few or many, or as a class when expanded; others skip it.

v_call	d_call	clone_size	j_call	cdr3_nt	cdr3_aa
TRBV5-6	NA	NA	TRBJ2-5	TGTGCCAGCAGCCCCTGGGGCGGGACAGACCAAGAGACCCAGTACTTC	CASSPWGGTDQETQYF
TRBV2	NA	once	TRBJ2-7	TGTGCCAGCCTCCGGGTGGCGGTAAGCTCCTACGAGCAGTACTTC	CASLRVAVSSYEQYF
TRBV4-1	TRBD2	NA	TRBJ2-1	TGCGCCAGCAGCCAAGACGCCCAGACTAGCGGGAGAGATCTTGAGCAGTTCTTC	CASSQDAQTSGRDLEQFF
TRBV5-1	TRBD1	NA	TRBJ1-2	TGCGCCAGCAGCGCCCAGGACAGGTTCGATGGCTACACCTTC	CASSAQDRFDGYTF
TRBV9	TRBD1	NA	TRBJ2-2	TGTGCCAGCAGCGTAGATGGGACAGTGAACACCGGGGAGCTGTTTTTT	CASSVDGTVNTGELFF
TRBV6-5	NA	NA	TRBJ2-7	TGTGCCAGCAAGGAAAACTGGGGGTCCTCCGAGCAGTACTTC	CASKENWGSSEQYF
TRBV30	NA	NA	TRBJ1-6	TGTGCCTGGAGTCTCACAGGTTATAATTCACCCCTCCACTTT	CAWSLTGYNSPLHF
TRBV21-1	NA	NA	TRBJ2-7	TGTGCCAGCACCTTCTACGAGCAGTACTTC	CASTFYEQYF
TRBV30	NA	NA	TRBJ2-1	TGTGCCTGGAACTCCTACAATGAGCAGTTCTTC	CAWNSYNEQFF
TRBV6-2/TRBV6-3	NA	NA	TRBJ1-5	TGTGCCAGCAGTTCGGTGAATAATCAGCCCCAGCATTTT	CASSSVNNQPQHF
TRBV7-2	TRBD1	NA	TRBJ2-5	TGTGCCAGCAGCCCTGGGACAGCGTACCAAGAGACCCAGTACTTC	CASSPGTAYQETQYF
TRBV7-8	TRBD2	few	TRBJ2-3	TGTGCCAGCAGCATAAGGGGAATACTAGCGGGAGCGAACACAGATACGCAGTATTTT	CASSIRGILAGANTDTQYF
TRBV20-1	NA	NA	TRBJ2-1	TGCACCGTCCCGGCCGGTGTTGAGCAGTTCTTC	CTVPAGVEQFF
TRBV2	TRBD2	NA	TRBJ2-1	TGTGCCAGCACAGGCACTAGCGACGAGCAGTTCTTC	CASTGTSDEQFF
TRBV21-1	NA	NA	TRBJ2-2	TGTGCCAGCGGTCCTAGCGGGAGGTTTGCCACCGGGGAGCTGTTTTTT	CASGPSGRFATGELFF
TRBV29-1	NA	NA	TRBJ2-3	TGCAGCGTTGGACGGGACTCTCGAAGCACAGATACGCAGTATTTT	CSVGRDSRSTDTQYF
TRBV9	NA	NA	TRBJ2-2	TGTGCCAGCAGCGCGGACACGAACACCGGGGAGCTGTTTTTT	CASSADTNTGELFF
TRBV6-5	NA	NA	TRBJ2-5	TGTGCGTCCAAGCGAACGTACCAAGAGACCCAGTACTTC	CASKRTYQETQYF
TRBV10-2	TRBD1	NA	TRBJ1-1	TGCGCCAGCGTAAGACAGGGTGAAGCTTTCTTT	CASVRQGEAFF
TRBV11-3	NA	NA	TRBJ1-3	TGTGCCAGCAGCTTAGGCCAGGGTGATGGAAACACCATATATTTT	CASSLGQGDGNTIYF
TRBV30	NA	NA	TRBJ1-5	TGTGCCTGGAGCGGCCCCGGTGGCAATCAGCCCCAGCATTTT	CAWSGPGGNQPQHF
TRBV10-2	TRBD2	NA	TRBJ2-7	TGCGCCAGCAGAGAGACTAGCGGGACTATAAACGAGCAGTACTTC	CASRETSGTINEQYF
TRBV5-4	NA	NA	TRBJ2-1	TGTGCCAGCAGCTTAATCGAGGCCAATGAGCAGTTCTTC	CASSLIEANEQFF
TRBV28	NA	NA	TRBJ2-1	TGTGCCAGCACCGGGACGGGCTCCTACAATGAGCAGTTCTTC	CASTGTGSYNEQFF
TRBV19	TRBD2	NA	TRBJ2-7	TGTGCCAGTAGTCGCACCCTTACTAGCGGAATCTACGAGCAGTACTTC	CASSRTLTSGIYEQYF
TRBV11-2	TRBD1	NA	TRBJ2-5	TGTGCCAGCACCCCGGGACAGGGTAATATGGAGACCCAGTACTTC	CASTPGQGNMETQYF
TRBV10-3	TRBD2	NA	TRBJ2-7	TGTGCCATCAGTGAGCCTAGCGGGACCTCCTACGAGCAGTACTTC	CAISEPSGTSYEQYF
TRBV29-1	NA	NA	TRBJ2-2	TGCAGCGCCAGCAGGGGGGGCACCGGGGAGCTGTTTTTT	CSASRGGTGELFF
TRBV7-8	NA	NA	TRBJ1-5	TGTGCCAGCAGCCCCAGCAATCAGCCCCAGCATTTT	CASSPSNQPQHF
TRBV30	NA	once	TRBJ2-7	TGTGCCTGGAGTGTGCGGGCAGGCGAGCAGTACTTC	CAWSVRAGEQYF
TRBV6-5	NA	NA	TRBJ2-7	TGTGCCAGCAGTTACTCGAGCAGCGCCAGCTCCTACGAGCAGTACTTC	CASSYSSSASSYEQYF
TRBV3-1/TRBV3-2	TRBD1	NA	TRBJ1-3	TGTGCCAGCAGCCCCTACGGGGGACAGTCCTCTGGAAACACCATATATTTT	CASSPYGGQSSGNTIYF
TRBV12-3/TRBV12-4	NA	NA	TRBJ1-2	TGTGCCAGCAGAGAAACAGGGCCGAAAGGCTACACCTTC	CASRETGPKGYTF
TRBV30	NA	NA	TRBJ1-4	TGTGCCTGGAAATCAGGGACTAATGAAAAACTGTTTTTT	CAWKSGTNEKLFF
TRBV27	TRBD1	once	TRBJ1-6	TGTGCCAGCAGTTTATTGGGACAGGGGACTTCACCCCTCCACTTT	CASSLLGQGTSPLHF
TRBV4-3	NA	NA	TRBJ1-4	TGCGCCAGCAGCCAGACCTCCTCGGGACAACTTGGTGAAAAACTGTTTTTT	CASSQTSSGQLGEKLFF
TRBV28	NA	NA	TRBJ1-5	TGTGCCAGCAGCGCGGGCAATCAGCCCCAGCATTTT	CASSAGNQPQHF
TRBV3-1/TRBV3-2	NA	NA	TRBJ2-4	TGTGCCAGCAGCCAGAAGGGGGAGGGGCATTACTTC	CASSQKGEGHYF
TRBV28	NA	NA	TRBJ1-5	TGTGCCAGCATAAGCCCCAGCAATCAGCCCCAGCATTTT	CASISPSNQPQHF
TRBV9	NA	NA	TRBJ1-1	TGTGCCAGCAGCGTAGGGGGGGGCCCTGAAGCTTTCTTT	CASSVGGGPEAFF
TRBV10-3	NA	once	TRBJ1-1	TGTGCCATCACCGCGGGGGGGAGGACTGAAGCTTTCTTT	CAITAGGRTEAFF
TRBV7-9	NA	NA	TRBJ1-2	TGTGCCAGCAGCTTAGAAGGGGGGTATGGCTACACCTTC	CASSLEGGYGYTF
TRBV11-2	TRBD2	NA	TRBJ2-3	TGTGCCAGCAGCACACGCCGGCTAGCGGGAGAGGGTACGCAGTATTTT	CASSTRRLAGEGTQYF
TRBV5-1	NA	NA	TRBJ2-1	TGCGCCAGCAGCCTCGGGACCCTGTTGGATGAGCAGTTCTTC	CASSLGTLLDEQFF
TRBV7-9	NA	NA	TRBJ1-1	TGTGCCAGCAGCTTAGATGGGGGGATCACTGAAGCTTTCTTT	CASSLDGGITEAFF
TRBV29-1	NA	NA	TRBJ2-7	TGCAGCGTTGAAGGGCGGTGGGGATACGAGCAGTACTTC	CSVEGRWGYEQYF
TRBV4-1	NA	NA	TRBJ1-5	TGCGCCAGCAGCCCCTACCCGCGGGAAAGCAATCAGCCCCAGCATTTT	CASSPYPRESNQPQHF
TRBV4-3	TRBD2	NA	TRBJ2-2	TGCGCCAGCAGCCAAGATACGTTTCGGCGGGAGGGGTCCGGGGAGCTGTTTTTT	CASSQDTFRREGSGELFF
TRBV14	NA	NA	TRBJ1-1	TGTGCCAGCAGCCAAGATCGAGACAGGAGCGGGGGAGCTTTCTTT	CASSQDRDRSGGAFF
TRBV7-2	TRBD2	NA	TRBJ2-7	TGTGCCAGCAGCTTAGCGGGAGGGCCTGGTGAGTTCGAGCAGTACTTC	CASSLAGGPGEFEQYF
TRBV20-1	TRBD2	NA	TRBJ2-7	TGCAGTGCTAGTCCCTTAGCGGGAGGGAACTCCTACGAGCAGTACTTC	CSASPLAGGNSYEQYF
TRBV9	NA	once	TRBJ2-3	TGTGCCAGCAGCGTCCCCACTACAGATACGCAGTATTTT	CASSVPTTDTQYF
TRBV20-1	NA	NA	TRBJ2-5	TGCAGTGCTGGACAAGAGACCCAGTACTTC	CSAGQETQYF
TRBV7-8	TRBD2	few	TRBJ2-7	TGTGCCAGCAGCTTAGGCGGGAGAATGTACGAGCAGTACTTC	CASSLGGRMYEQYF
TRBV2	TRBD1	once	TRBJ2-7	TGTGCCAGCAGTGACCCCAGACAGGGGGCTTCCTACGAGCAGTACTTC	CASSDPRQGASYEQYF
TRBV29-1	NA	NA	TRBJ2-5	TGCAGCGTTGAAGAGAGTCCAGAGACCCAGTACTTC	CSVEESPETQYF